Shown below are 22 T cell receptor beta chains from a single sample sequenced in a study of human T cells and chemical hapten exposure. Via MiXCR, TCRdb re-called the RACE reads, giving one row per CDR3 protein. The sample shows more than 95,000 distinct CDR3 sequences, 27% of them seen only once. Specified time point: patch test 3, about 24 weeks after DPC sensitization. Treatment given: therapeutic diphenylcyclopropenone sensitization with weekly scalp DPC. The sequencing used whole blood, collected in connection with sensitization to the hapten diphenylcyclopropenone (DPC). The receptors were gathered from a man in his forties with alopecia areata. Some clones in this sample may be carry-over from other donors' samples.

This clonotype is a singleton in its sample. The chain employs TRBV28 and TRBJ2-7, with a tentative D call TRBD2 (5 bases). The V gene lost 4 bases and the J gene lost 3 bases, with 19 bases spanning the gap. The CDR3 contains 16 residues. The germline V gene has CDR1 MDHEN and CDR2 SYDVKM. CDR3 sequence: CASSSTGVLIIYEQYF. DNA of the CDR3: TGTGCCAGCAGTTCAACCGGGGTCCTTATCATCTACGAGCAGTACTTC.

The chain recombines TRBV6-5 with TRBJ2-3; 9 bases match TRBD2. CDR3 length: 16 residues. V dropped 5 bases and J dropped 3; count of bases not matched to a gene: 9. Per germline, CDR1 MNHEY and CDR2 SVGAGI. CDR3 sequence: CASSGISGSPTDTQYF. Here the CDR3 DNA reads TGTGCCAGCAGTGGAATTAGCGGGAGCCCGACAGATACGCAGTATTTT.

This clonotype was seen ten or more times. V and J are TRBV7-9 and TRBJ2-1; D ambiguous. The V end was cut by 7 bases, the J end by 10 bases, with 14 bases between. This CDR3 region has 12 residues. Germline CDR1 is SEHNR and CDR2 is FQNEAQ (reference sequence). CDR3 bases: TGTGCCAGCACCCCGAGTCCTAGGGAGCAGTTCTTC. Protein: CASTPSPREQFF.

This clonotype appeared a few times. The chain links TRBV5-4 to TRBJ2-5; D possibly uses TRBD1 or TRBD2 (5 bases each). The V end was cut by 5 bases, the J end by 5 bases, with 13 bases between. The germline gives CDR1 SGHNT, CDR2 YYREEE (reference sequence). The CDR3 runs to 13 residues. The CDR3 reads CASSVRDEETQYF. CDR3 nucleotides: TGTGCCAGCAGTGTACGGGACGAGGAGACCCAGTACTTC.

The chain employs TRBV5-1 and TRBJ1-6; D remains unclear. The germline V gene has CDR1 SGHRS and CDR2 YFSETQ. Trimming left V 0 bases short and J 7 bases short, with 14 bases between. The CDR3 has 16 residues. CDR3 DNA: TGCGCCAGCAGCTTGGGTTCGGCCACGGGGAATTCACCCCTCCACTTT. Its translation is CASSLGSATGNSPLHF.

DNA of the CDR3: TGTGCCAGCAGTCCCCAGGAGGCCTTGGGCAAAAACATTCAGTACTTC. Protein sequence: CASSPQEALGKNIQYF. The chain employs TRBV12-3 or TRBV12-4 and TRBJ2-4, with D possibly matching TRBD2 (5 bases). Trimming shortened V by 5 bases and J by 3 bases, and 17 bases separated the two germline ends. The CDR3 consists of 16 residues.

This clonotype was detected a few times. CDR3 sequence: CASSGSFNEQFF. The CDR3 DNA sequence: TGTGCCAGTAGCGGGAGTTTTAATGAGCAGTTCTTC. The chain uses TRBV12-3 or TRBV12-4 and TRBJ2-1; TRBD2 matches at 9 bases. CDR3 length equals 12 residues. J gave up 7 bases and V 9 bases, and 4 bases lay outside the gene matches.

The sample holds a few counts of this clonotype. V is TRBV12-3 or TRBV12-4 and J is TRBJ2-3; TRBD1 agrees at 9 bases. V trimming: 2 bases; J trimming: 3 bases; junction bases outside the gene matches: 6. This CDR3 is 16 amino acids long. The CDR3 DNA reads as TGTGCCAGCAGTTTAAGGGGACAGGGTCCGACAGATACGCAGTATTTT. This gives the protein CASSLRGQGPTDTQYF.

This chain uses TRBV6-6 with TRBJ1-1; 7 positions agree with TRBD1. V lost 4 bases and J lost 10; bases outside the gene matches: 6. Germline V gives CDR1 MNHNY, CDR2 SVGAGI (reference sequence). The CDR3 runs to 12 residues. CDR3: CASSSGTAPAFF. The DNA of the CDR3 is TGTGCCAGCAGTTCCGGGACAGCCCCAGCTTTCTTT.

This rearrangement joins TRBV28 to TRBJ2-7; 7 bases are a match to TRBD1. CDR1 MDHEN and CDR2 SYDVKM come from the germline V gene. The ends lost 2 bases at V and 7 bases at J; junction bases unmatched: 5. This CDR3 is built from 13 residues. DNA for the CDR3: TGTGCCAGCAGTTTAAGACAGGGATGGGAGCAGTACTTC. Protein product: CASSLRQGWEQYF. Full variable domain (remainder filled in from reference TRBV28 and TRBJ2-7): DVKVTQSSRYLVKRTGEKVFLECVQDMDHENMFWYRQDPGLGLRLIYFSYDVKMKEKGDIPEGYSVSREKKERFSLILESASTNQTSMYLCASSLRQGWEQYFGPGTRLTVT.

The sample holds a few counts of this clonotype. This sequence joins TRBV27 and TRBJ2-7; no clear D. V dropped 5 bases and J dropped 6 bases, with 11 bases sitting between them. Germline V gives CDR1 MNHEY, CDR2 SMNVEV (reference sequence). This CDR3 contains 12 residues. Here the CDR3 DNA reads TGTGCCAGCAGTCCCCCATGGGGCGAGCAGTACTTC. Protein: CASSPPWGEQYF.

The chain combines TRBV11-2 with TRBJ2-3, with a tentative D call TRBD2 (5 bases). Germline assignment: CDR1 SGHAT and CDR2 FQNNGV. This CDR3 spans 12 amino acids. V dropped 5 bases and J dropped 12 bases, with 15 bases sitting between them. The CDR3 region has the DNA TGTGCCAGCAGCGTTAATCAAGGACTTCAGTATTTT. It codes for CASSVNQGLQYF.

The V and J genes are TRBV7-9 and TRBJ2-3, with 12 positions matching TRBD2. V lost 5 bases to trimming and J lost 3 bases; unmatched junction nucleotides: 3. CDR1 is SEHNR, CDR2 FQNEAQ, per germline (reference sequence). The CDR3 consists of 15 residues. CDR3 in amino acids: CASSQTSGSTDTQYF. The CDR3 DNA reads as TGTGCCAGCAGCCAGACTAGCGGGAGTACAGATACGCAGTATTTT.

The CDR3 is CASSYSGRQTYEQYF. The CDR3 region has the DNA TGTGCCAGCAGTTACTCAGGTCGGCAGACCTACGAGCAGTACTTC. The chain couples TRBV6-6 to TRBJ2-7; D ambiguous. Trimming removed 0 bases from V and 2 bases from J, with 11 bases in between. Looked up from germline, CDR1 is MNHNY and CDR2 is SVGAGI (reference sequence). The CDR3 runs to 15 residues.

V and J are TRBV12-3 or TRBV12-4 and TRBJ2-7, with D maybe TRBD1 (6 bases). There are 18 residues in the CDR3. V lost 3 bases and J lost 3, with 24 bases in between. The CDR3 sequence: CASSFSKQGIPSHYEQYF. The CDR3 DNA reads TGTGCCAGCAGTTTTTCGAAACAGGGTATCCCGTCCCACTACGAGCAGTACTTC.

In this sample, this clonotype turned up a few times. DNA of the CDR3: TGTGCCAGCAGTTCCTGGGGAGGCCCGGGATCACCCCTCCACTTT. Translation gives CASSSWGGPGSPLHF. This chain connects TRBV12-3 or TRBV12-4 to TRBJ1-6; D is unresolved. V was clipped by 4 bases and J by 10 bases, with 17 bases between them. The CDR3 contains 15 residues.

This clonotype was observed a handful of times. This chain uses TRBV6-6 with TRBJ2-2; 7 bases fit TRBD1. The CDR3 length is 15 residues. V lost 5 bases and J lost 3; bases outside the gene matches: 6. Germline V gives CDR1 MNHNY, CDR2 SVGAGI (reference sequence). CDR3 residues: CASSVGGLDTGELFF. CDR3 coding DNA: TGTGCCAGCAGTGTAGGGGGCTTGGACACCGGGGAGCTGTTTTTT.

This CDR3 reads CASSPPKYRGGGTEAFF. Here the CDR3 DNA reads TGTGCCAGCAGCCCCCCGAAGTACCGGGGCGGGGGGACTGAAGCTTTCTTT. This chain joins TRBV13 and TRBJ1-1; possibly TRBD1 for D (5 bases). The V end lost 5 bases, the J end lost 5 bases, and 24 bases lay between the germline ends. Germline assignment: CDR1 PRHDT and CDR2 FYEKMQ (reference sequence). CDR3 size: 17 residues.

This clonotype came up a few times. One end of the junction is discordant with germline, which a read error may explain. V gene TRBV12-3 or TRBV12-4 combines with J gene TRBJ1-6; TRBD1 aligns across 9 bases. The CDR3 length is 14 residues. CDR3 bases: TGTGCCAGCAATAAGGACAGGGGATCTTCACCCCTCCACTTC. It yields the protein CASNKDRGSSPLHF.

Written as DNA, the CDR3 is TGCAGTGCTTCTACCGGACTCGGGGAGGAGACCCAGTACTTC. Translation gives CSASTGLGEETQYF. This chain uses TRBV20-1 with TRBJ2-5; maybe TRBD2 (5 bases). The CDR3 sequence is 14 residues long. The V gene's germline CDR1 is DFQATT and CDR2 SNEGSKA (reference sequence). The V gene lost 5 bases and the J gene lost 5 bases, with 18 bases spanning the gap.

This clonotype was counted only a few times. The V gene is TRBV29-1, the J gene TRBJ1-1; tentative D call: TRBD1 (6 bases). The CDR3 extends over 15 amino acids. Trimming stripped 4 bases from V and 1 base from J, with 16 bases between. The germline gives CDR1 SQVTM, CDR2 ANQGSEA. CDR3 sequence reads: CSVGVSGDANTEAFF. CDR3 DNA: TGCAGCGTTGGGGTTTCAGGGGACGCGAACACTGAAGCTTTCTTT.

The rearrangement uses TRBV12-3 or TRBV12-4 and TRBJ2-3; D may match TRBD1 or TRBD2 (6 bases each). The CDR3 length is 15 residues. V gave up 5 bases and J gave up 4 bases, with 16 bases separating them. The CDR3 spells CASSPWGAGPDTQYF. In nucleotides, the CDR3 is TGTGCCAGCAGTCCTTGGGGGGCCGGGCCAGATACGCAGTATTTT.